Presented here are 13 T cell receptor beta chains from one specimen sequenced in a study of T-cell reconstitution after alpha-beta-depleted transplantation in children. As it was prepared, the TCRbeta library received unique molecular identifiers. TCRdb reanalysed the PCR reads using MiXCR and keeps one entry per CDR3 protein. The sample gives 300,000 to 350,000 distinct CDR3 sequences, around 15% of which show up once; approximately 44% is in the top ten. The sequencing here drew on PBMCs, mostly from graft donor cells, taken 360 days after TCRalphabeta/CD19-depleted stem cell transplant. The receptors were sampled from a male patient between 2 and 10 years old who had a stem cell transplant for acute lymphoblastic leukemia, so the T cells may come from the graft donor.

The chain uses TRBV20-1 and TRBJ1-2; 11 bases map to TRBD1. V lost 5 bases to trimming and J lost 3 bases; unmatched junction nucleotides: 2. The CDR3 totals 13 residues. In germline, CDR1 is DFQATT, CDR2 SNEGSKA (reference sequence). CDR3 loop: CSAGQGADYGYTF. CDR3 DNA: TGCAGTGCTGGACAGGGGGCGGACTATGGCTACACCTTC.

The chain combines TRBV28 with TRBJ1-5; the D is unclear. This CDR3 has 10 amino acids. V lost 5 bases and J lost 12, with 8 bases in between. The V gene's germline CDR1 is MDHEN and CDR2 SYDVKM. CDR3 amino acids: CASSRLRQHF. The CDR3 DNA sequence: TGTGCCAGCAGTCGCCTCCGCCAGCATTTT.

In its sample, this clonotype was seen a few times. This chain uses TRBV5-1 with TRBJ1-2; possibly TRBD1 for D (5 bases). Deletions cut 0 bases from V and 8 bases from J, with 14 bases between. Germline-derived CDR1 and CDR2 are SGHRS and YFSETQ. This CDR3 spans 14 amino acids. The CDR3 here is CASSLAQGLGGYTF. As DNA, the CDR3 is TGCGCCAGCAGCTTGGCTCAGGGTCTAGGGGGCTACACCTTC. Together with reference TRBV5-1 and TRBJ1-2, the CDR3 gives the full variable domain: KAGVTQTPRYLIKTRGQQVTLSCSPISGHRSVSWYQQTPGQGLQFLFEYFSETQRNKGNFPGRFSGRQFSNSRSEMNVSTLELGDSALYLCASSLAQGLGGYTFGSGTRLTVV.

This clonotype came up a few times. This sequence joins TRBV29-1 and TRBJ2-7, with a possible D match to TRBD2 (6 bases). Germline CDR1 is SQVTM and CDR2 is ANQGSEA. The CDR3 runs 15 residues. With 0 bases removed from V and 2 bases from J, the gap between germline ends came to 14 bases. The CDR3 is CSVEEGTGGTYEQYF. The CDR3 DNA sequence: TGCAGCGTTGAAGAGGGGACTGGGGGAACCTACGAGCAGTACTTC.

This clonotype has more than one count but fewer than ten. The chain has TRBV19 and TRBJ2-1; 7 bases align to TRBD2. Germline CDR1 reads LNHDA; CDR2 reads SQIVND (reference sequence). The ends lost 3 bases at V and 6 bases at J; junction bases unmatched: 5. The CDR3 runs 14 residues. This CDR3 reads CASSIGGRLNEQFF. As DNA, the CDR3 is TGTGCCAGTAGTATTGGCGGGAGACTCAATGAGCAGTTCTTC.

The V call is TRBV27, the J call TRBJ2-1; D might be TRBD1 (6 bases). This CDR3 is built from 14 residues. Germline CDR1 is MNHEY and CDR2 is SMNVEV (reference sequence). V lost 3 bases and J lost 9, with 15 bases in between. CDR3 amino acids: CASSFVLQGGEQFF. The DNA for the CDR3 is TGTGCCAGCAGTTTTGTTCTACAGGGCGGTGAGCAGTTCTTC.

This clonotype has more than one count but fewer than ten. The J gene is TRBJ2-5, the V gene TRBV28, with 8 bases aligning to TRBD1. The length of the CDR3 is 15 residues. V gave up 6 bases and J gave up 2 bases; unmatched junction bases: 8. Germline V gene sequence: CDR1 MDHEN, CDR2 SYDVKM. CDR3 nucleotides: TGTGCCAGCAGCGGGACCAGGGGGCGGCAAGAGACCCAGTACTTC. Its protein product is CASSGTRGRQETQYF. Together with reference TRBV28 and TRBJ2-5, the CDR3 gives the full variable domain: DVKVTQSSRYLVKRTGEKVFLECVQDMDHENMFWYRQDPGLGLRLIYFSYDVKMKEKGDIPEGYSVSREKKERFSLILESASTNQTSMYLCASSGTRGRQETQYFGPGTRLLVL.

The chain carries TRBV7-8 and TRBJ2-1, with TRBD2 matching over 9 bases. This CDR3 comprises 16 residues. V gave up 3 bases and J gave up 4 bases; unmatched junction bases: 7. Germline V lookup: CDR1 SGHVS, CDR2 FQNEAQ. CDR3 DNA sequence: TGTGCCAGCAGCTTTTTTTTTAGCGGGGGTTACAATGAGCAGTTCTTC. Residues: CASSFFFSGGYNEQFF.

This chain joins TRBV7-2 and TRBJ2-1; 9 bases are a match to TRBD2. V was clipped by 4 bases and J by 7 bases; unmatched bases: 11. CDR1 and CDR2 (germline): SGHTA, FQGNSA. The CDR3 has 16 residues. The CDR3 here is CASSYHSGRPWNEQFF. CDR3 nucleotide sequence: TGTGCCAGCAGCTACCATAGCGGGAGACCTTGGAATGAGCAGTTCTTC.

This chain links TRBV13 with TRBJ2-7; 8 bases fit TRBD2. The length of the CDR3 is 14 residues. Germline V gene data show CDR1 as PRHDT and CDR2 as FYEKMQ (reference sequence). Trimming removed 5 bases from V and 4 bases from J; junction bases left unmatched: 7. The CDR3 spells CASSPAGVGYEQYF. Here the CDR3 DNA reads TGTGCCAGCAGCCCAGCGGGAGTGGGGTACGAGCAGTACTTC.

This clonotype was observed many times. The rearrangement joins TRBV12-3 or TRBV12-4 to TRBJ2-4, with D possibly TRBD2 on 6 matching bases. Trimming pared 6 bases from V and 10 bases from J, leaving 16 bases between. The length of the CDR3 is 13 residues. CDR3 nucleotide sequence: TGTGCCAGCAGCTTGACCCTTGGAGGGATTCAGTACTTC. Protein product: CASSLTLGGIQYF.

This clonotype appeared a few times. CDR3 in DNA: TGCAGTGCCCCGCCCATGAGCACACTGGGCGAGCAGTACTTC. Translation gives CSAPPMSTLGEQYF. This chain joins TRBV20-1 and TRBJ2-7; D ambiguous. Trimming took off 6 bases at V and 6 bases at J, with 21 bases between the two ends. Germline V gene sequence: CDR1 DFQATT, CDR2 SNEGSKA (reference sequence). The CDR3 runs to 14 residues.

This clonotype appeared many times. The J gene is TRBJ2-7, the V gene TRBV27; 13 nucleotides match TRBD2. Germline V gene data show CDR1 as MNHEY and CDR2 as SMNVEV (reference sequence). The CDR3 totals 15 residues. V lost 6 bases to trimming and J lost 3 bases; unmatched junction nucleotides: 5. The CDR3 is CASSLRLAGGYEQYF. CDR3 bases: TGTGCCAGCAGCCTAAGACTAGCGGGAGGCTACGAGCAGTACTTC.